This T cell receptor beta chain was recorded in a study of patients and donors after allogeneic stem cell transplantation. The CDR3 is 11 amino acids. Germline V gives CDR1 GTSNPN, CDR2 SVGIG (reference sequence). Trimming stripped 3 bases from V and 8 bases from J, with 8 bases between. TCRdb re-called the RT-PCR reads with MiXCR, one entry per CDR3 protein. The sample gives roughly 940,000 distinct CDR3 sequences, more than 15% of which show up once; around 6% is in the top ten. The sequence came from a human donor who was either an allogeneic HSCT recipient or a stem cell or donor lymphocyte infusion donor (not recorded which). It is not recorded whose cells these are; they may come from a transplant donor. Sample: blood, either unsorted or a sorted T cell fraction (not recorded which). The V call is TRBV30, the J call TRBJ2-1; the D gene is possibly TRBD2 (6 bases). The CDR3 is CAWSREYEQFF. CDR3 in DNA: TGTGCCTGGAGCCGGGAGTATGAGCAGTTCTTC.